This paragraph reports one T cell receptor (beta chain). Its target is not known. V was clipped by 6 bases and J by 2 bases; unmatched bases: 15. Germline V gene lookup returns CDR1 SQVTM and CDR2 ANQGSEA. The CDR3 has 17 residues. The data stem from a study of shared clonotypes between healthy human individuals. General study points: The study generally estimated greater richness for naive than memory subsets.

Genomic DNA of each subset was evenly split across several immunoSEQ plates. Repertoires were generated with immunoSEQ multiplex PCR, while TCRdb's copy carries only in-frame clones and drops some. The repertoire holds 2.5 million or so clones, with 90% to 95% as singletons. The TCR was taken from a man aged 18 to 35 in good health. V and J are TRBV29-1 and TRBJ1-5, with 8 bases aligning to TRBD1. Sequencing used naive CD4+ T cells sorted from blood. Subset in this sample: CD45RA+ positively selected. The CDR3 DNA is TGCAGCGTCCGACCAAGACAGGGGAACTTACGCAATCAGCCCCAGCATTTT. Translation gives CSVRPRQGNLRNQPQHF.